These T cell receptor beta chains were read from a single sample in a study of cytomegalovirus exposure and HLA in healthy donors. The table came from immunoSEQ multiplex PCR; TCRdb's copy has only in-frame clones and leaves some out. The sample shows about 150,000 clones, 64% of them seen only once. The material sequenced was PBMCs. Every receptor here comes from a woman aged 25-40 years in good health and CMV-seropositive. Each CDR3 is given without its conserved first and last residue.

v_call	j_call	cdr3_aa
TRBV28	TRBJ2-7	ASSLPTTSGVEYEQY
TRBV25-1	TRBJ2-6	ASSGPTVTGANVLT
TRBV5-4	TRBJ1-3	ASSSSVTGNTIY
TRBV29-1	TRBJ2-7	SVVVRTGGYEQY
TRBV7-9	TRBJ1-4	ASSSQGVGANEKLF
TRBV5-4	TRBJ1-1	ASSLTGTDGEAF
TRBV7-6	TRBJ2-2	ASSLVLAGDIRGELF
TRBV19	TRBJ2-1	ASSPGTSGGRNEQF
TRBV6-5	TRBJ1-4	ASTSGTAEKLF
TRBV6-5	TRBJ1-6	ASSYLNSPLH
TRBV4-1	TRBJ2-7	ASSPGTASSYEQY
TRBV11-3	TRBJ2-7	ASSIHPWTGSSYEQY
TRBV27	TRBJ2-3	ASSLFGTSGADTQY
TRBV7-2	TRBJ2-2	ASSLHRGSLTGELF
TRBV13	TRBJ2-7	ASSPTEGIHSYEQY
TRBV28	TRBJ2-7	ASSAGQPQPY
TRBV6-6	TRBJ1-5	ASSYWDSNQPQH
TRBV5-4	TRBJ2-7	ASSLAGNRFEQY
TRBV6-5	TRBJ1-2	ASSYSGVHYGYT
TRBV5-1	TRBJ2-7	ASSYFGTSGGLSYEQY
TRBV5-1	TRBJ1-4	ASSFSSNEKLF
TRBV4-1	TRBJ1-4	ASSQPRGGIR
TRBV28	TRBJ2-4	ASSLFWTTGARTKNIQY
TRBV19	TRBJ1-1	ASTLSSPEGAF
TRBV5-6	TRBJ2-1	ASSRQGHSYNEQF
TRBV4-1	TRBJ1-5	ASSQLRGTNQPQH
TRBV4-2	TRBJ2-5	ASSQEGVGLSGGVTQY
TRBV16	TRBJ1-5	ASSLRQNNQPQH
TRBV5-1	TRBJ2-7	ASSLNFVANEQY
TRBV5-8	TRBJ2-7	ASSLASRGGWFYEQY
TRBV11-2	TRBJ2-3	ASSFVPDTQY
TRBV10-3	TRBJ2-2	AITAGNTGELF
TRBV6-5	TRBJ1-2	ASSPTENYGYT
TRBV5-1	TRBJ1-1	ASSSSSKGPWAEAF
TRBV7-9	TRBJ1-2	SSSPTPGLTTNYGYT
TRBV27	TRBJ2-7	ASTVLAGAGEQY
TRBV4-2	TRBJ2-7	ASSQVGGAYEQY
TRBV6-6	TRBJ2-1	ASSYPVAGVNNEQF
TRBV28	TRBJ2-7	ASMGQPYEQY
TRBV30	TRBJ2-7	AWSVQRAWEQY
TRBV6-5	TRBJ2-7	ASSYSPYEQY
TRBV6-1	TRBJ2-2	ASRSAGVPGELF
TRBV2	TRBJ2-7	ASTRIQGSEQY
TRBV19	TRBJ2-7	ASRETSGRDRQY
TRBV5-8	TRBJ1-1	ASSLRNTEAF
TRBV7-9	TRBJ2-1	ASSLSGPEQF
TRBV7-6	TRBJ2-7	ASSPAGGLAGAYEQY
TRBV27	TRBJ2-1	ASSLGTPSYNEQF
TRBV6-1	TRBJ2-7	ASIRLAGPSYEQY
TRBV6-1	TRBJ1-5	ASRAGDSNQPQH
TRBV6-1	TRBJ2-7	ASNYLEPYEQY
TRBV5-1	TRBJ2-7	ASSAFAGTVIGEQY
TRBV27	TRBJ2-1	ASSFSRYGDNEQF